The 28 T cell receptor beta chains in this list originate from one sample, sequenced in a study of blood T cell repertoires in COVID-19. Produced via immunoSEQ multiplex PCR; TCRdb's table is partial and in-frame only. The sample has about 260,000 clones; more than 70% are singletons. Sequencing was carried out using PBMCs or T cells enriched from blood (not recorded which). The receptors derive from a woman in her forties with acute COVID-19.

The chain has TRBV28 and TRBJ2-7; 7 nucleotides line up with TRBD2. Trimming took 7 bases from V and 6 from J; bases not matched to a gene: 6. The germline CDR1 and CDR2 sequences are MDHEN and SYDVKM. The CDR3 loop spans 12 amino acids. CDR3: CASTDGLVEQYF. The DNA of the CDR3 is TGTGCCAGCACCGATGGACTAGTCGAGCAGTACTTC.

V and J are TRBV11-2 and TRBJ2-7; no clear D. Germline V gives CDR1 SGHAT, CDR2 FQNNGV. The length of the CDR3 is 15 residues. V was shortened by 5 bases and J by 1 base, with 15 bases between the two germline ends. CDR3 sequence (DNA): TGTGCCAGCAGCCAACCGAGAGGTTGGTCCTACGAGCAGTACGTC. It encodes CASSQPRGWSYEQYV.

The chain has TRBV11-3 and TRBJ1-1; 9 bases are a match to TRBD1. The junction had 8 bases not matched to a gene; V was cut back by 1 base and J by 11 bases. CDR1 is SGHNT, CDR2 YENEEA, per germline. The CDR3 is 14 amino acids. The CDR3 is CASSLGGDRARAFF. In DNA, the CDR3 is TGTGCCAGCAGCTTAGGAGGGGACAGGGCCCGGGCTTTCTTT. The full variable domain, completed using reference TRBV11-3 and TRBJ1-1, is EAGVVQSPRYKIIEKKQPVAFWCNPISGHNTLYWYLQNLGQGPELLIRYENEEAVDDSQLPKDRFSAERLKGVDSTLKIQPAELGDSAVYLCASSLGGDRARAFFGQGTRLTVV.

The V call is TRBV25-1, the J call TRBJ1-4, with D perhaps matching TRBD1 (5 bases). This CDR3 region has 16 residues. Germline CDR1 reads MGHDK; CDR2 reads SYGVNS. Between the trimmed V and J ends, which lost 4 bases and 3 bases, there was a span of 15 bases. This CDR3 reads CASSVWVGGPNEKLFF. The CDR3 DNA is TGTGCCAGCAGTGTATGGGTGGGGGGTCCTAATGAAAAACTGTTTTTT.

This clone was detected once. This chain links TRBV9 with TRBJ1-1, with D possibly matching TRBD1 (6 bases). The CDR3 runs 13 residues. V was trimmed by 3 bases and J by 5 bases, leaving 11 bases between them. Germline CDR1 SGDLS, CDR2 YYNGEE. The CDR3 loop is CASSGTTGTEAFF. CDR3 in DNA: TGTGCCAGCAGCGGTACAACAGGGACTGAAGCTTTCTTT.

The chain links TRBV5-8 to TRBJ2-5, with 12 bases identical to TRBD2. J gave up 5 bases and V 5 bases, and 10 bases lay outside the gene matches. This CDR3 spans 16 amino acids. Germline values: CDR1 SGHTS, CDR2 YDEGEE. The CDR3 spells CASRLAGGSSRETQYF. The CDR3 nucleotides read TGTGCCAGCAGACTAGCGGGAGGTTCATCAAGGGAGACCCAGTACTTC.

The DNA of the CDR3 is TGTGCCAGCAGCCTGGGGGGGACAGGGGGAATTCAGCAGTTCTTC. This translates into CASSLGGTGGIQQFF. The rearrangement links TRBV11-3 to TRBJ2-1, with 11 bases identical to TRBD1. The V and J ends lost 5 bases and 11 bases, in that order; junction bases with no gene match: 11. CDR3 length equals 15 residues. Germline CDR1 and CDR2: SGHNT and YENEEA.

The chain is built from TRBV7-3 and TRBJ2-2; the match to TRBD2 covers 7 bases. V lost 8 bases and J lost 1; bases outside the gene matches: 7. This CDR3 has 15 amino acids. Germline V gene data show CDR1 as SGHTA and CDR2 as FQGTGA. The CDR3 sequence is CASLASGLNTGELFF. In DNA, the CDR3 is TGTGCCAGCCTGGCTAGCGGACTGAACACCGGGGAGCTGTTTTTT.

The J gene is TRBJ2-5, the V gene TRBV4-1; D might be TRBD2 (5 bases). Trimming pared 3 bases from V and 5 bases from J, leaving 7 bases between. Germline V CDR1 and CDR2: MGHRA, YSYEKL. This CDR3 has 12 residues. CDR3 nucleotide sequence: TGCGCCAGCAGCCAGGCGGGTGAGACCCAGTACTTC. Its protein is CASSQAGETQYF.

The J gene is TRBJ2-2, the V gene TRBV5-1; D is unclear. The ends were cut back, 5 bases at V and 6 bases at J, with 5 bases in the middle. The CDR3 is made up of 11 amino acids. CDR1 is SGHRS and CDR2 is YFSETQ in the germline V gene. CDR3 bases: TGCGCCAGCAGATATCCCGGGGAGCTGTTTTTT. It encodes CASRYPGELFF.

Only a few counts were recorded for this clone. The rearrangement joins TRBV24-1 to TRBJ2-2; perhaps TRBD1 as D (5 bases). Germline V gene data show CDR1 as KGHDR and CDR2 as SFDVKD. The CDR3 runs 15 residues. The ends were cut back, 4 bases at V and 7 bases at J, with 15 bases in the middle. The CDR3 is CATSDWGKGIGELFF. The DNA for the CDR3 is TGTGCCACCAGTGACTGGGGCAAGGGCATCGGGGAGCTGTTTTTT.

The chain joins TRBV5-1 to TRBJ2-5; TRBD1 agrees at 7 bases. Trimming removed 2 bases from V and 3 bases from J; junction bases left unmatched: 4. The germline CDR1 and CDR2 sequences are SGHRS and YFSETQ. This CDR3 has 14 residues. This CDR3 reads CASSFGQGEETQYF. CDR3 nucleotide sequence: TGCGCCAGCAGCTTCGGGCAGGGGGAAGAGACCCAGTACTTC.

The J gene is TRBJ1-4, the V gene TRBV28; D unclear. Per the germline V gene, CDR1 is MDHEN and CDR2 is SYDVKM. This CDR3 contains 16 residues. The V end lost 5 bases, the J end lost 1 base, and 14 bases lay between the germline ends. CDR3 coding DNA: TGTGCCAGCAGTCCTCCCGGGGTGTTAACTAATGAAAAACTGTTTTTT. Amino acids: CASSPPGVLTNEKLFF.

The chain carries TRBV19 and TRBJ1-1; D is perhaps TRBD1 (5 bases). CDR1 is LNHDA and CDR2 is SQIVND in the germline V gene (reference sequence). This CDR3 contains 14 residues. V was shortened by 0 bases and J by 5 bases, with 10 bases between the two germline ends. CDR3: CASSIDGARTEAFF. Here the CDR3 DNA reads TGTGCCAGTAGTATAGATGGGGCGCGGACTGAAGCTTTCTTT.

The chain employs TRBV24-1 and TRBJ1-5, with 7 bases aligning to TRBD1. CDR1 is KGHDR and CDR2 is SFDVKD in the germline V gene. This CDR3 has 14 residues. The ends lost 5 bases at V and 4 bases at J; junction bases unmatched: 4. The CDR3 sequence: CATSGRRGNQPQHF. CDR3 in DNA: TGTGCCACCAGTGGACGCAGGGGGAATCAGCCCCAGCATTTT.

The gene calls are TRBV5-1 and TRBJ2-3; 7 bases agree with TRBD1. CDR3 size: 14 residues. The V segment lost 7 bases and the J segment 4 bases; nucleotides outside the gene matches: 9. Germline CDR1 and CDR2: SGHRS and YFSETQ. In DNA form, the CDR3 reads TGCGCCAGCTCACCCGACAGGGTAGCAGATACGCAGTATTTT. This translates into CASSPDRVADTQYF.

The genes are TRBV10-3 and TRBJ2-2; 8 positions match TRBD2. V shed 4 bases, J shed 5 bases, and the junction held 6 bases outside the gene matches. The CDR3 is 15 residues long. Germline-derived CDR1 and CDR2 are ENHRY and SYGVKD. The CDR3 nucleotides read TGTGCCATCAGTGGTCGATCTAGCGGGACCGGGGAGCTGTTTTTT. Its protein product is CAISGRSSGTGELFF.

The chain recombines TRBV14 with TRBJ2-7; D is possibly TRBD2 (6 bases). Germline V gene lookup returns CDR1 SGHDN and CDR2 FVKESK. Trimming removed 5 bases at V and 4 bases at J, with 15 bases between. The CDR3 length is 14 residues. The CDR3: CASSGGARGYEQYV. The CDR3 DNA reads as TGTGCCAGCAGCGGAGGGGCGCGGGGATACGAGCAGTACGTC.

J is TRBJ2-1 and V is TRBV19; D may be TRBD2 (5 bases). Trimming left V 2 bases short and J 3 bases short, with 11 bases between. Per the germline V gene, CDR1 is LNHDA and CDR2 is SQIVND (reference sequence). The CDR3 has 15 residues. The CDR3 sequence is CASSITASGYNEQFF. The CDR3 nucleotides read TGTGCCAGTAGTATAACCGCGAGCGGCTACAATGAGCAGTTCTTC. Variable domain in full (rest from reference TRBV19 and TRBJ2-1): DGGITQSPKYLFRKEGQNVTLSCEQNLNHDAMYWYRQDPGQGLRLIYYSQIVNDFQKGDIAEGYSVSREKKESFPLTVTSAQKNPTAFYLCASSITASGYNEQFFGPGTRLTVL.

The chain has TRBV7-9 and TRBJ2-2, with 9 bases aligning to TRBD2. Trimming removed 2 bases from V and 10 bases from J; junction bases left unmatched: 8. The CDR3 sequence is 15 residues long. CDR1 and CDR2 (germline): SEHNR, FQNEAQ (reference sequence). The CDR3 sequence is CASSLPAGGQVELFF. The CDR3 DNA is TGTGCCAGCAGCTTACCGGCGGGAGGGCAGGTGGAGCTGTTTTTT.

This chain connects TRBV5-6 to TRBJ1-5; 8 positions agree with TRBD1. Germline CDR1 is SGHDT and CDR2 is YYEEEE. The CDR3 loop spans 16 amino acids. Trimming took 0 bases from V and 2 from J; bases not matched to a gene: 4. The CDR3 DNA is TGTGCCAGCAGCTTGGTCGGACAGGGAGGCAATCAGCCCCAGCATTTT. Translation gives CASSLVGQGGNQPQHF.

The chain employs TRBV19 and TRBJ1-1; perhaps TRBD1 as D (5 bases). Germline V gene lookup returns CDR1 LNHDA and CDR2 SQIVND (reference sequence). V lost 5 bases to trimming and J lost 8 bases, with 12 bases between them. CDR3 length: 12 residues. The CDR3 coding sequence is TGTGCCAGTAGTGTACAGGTCGGGGAAGCTTTCTTT. It encodes CASSVQVGEAFF.

The chain is built from TRBV5-1 and TRBJ2-5; TRBD2 matches 8 bases. The CDR3 spans 14 residues. Germline CDR1 is SGHRS and CDR2 is YFSETQ. V dropped 3 bases and J dropped 5; count of bases not matched to a gene: 6. The CDR3 DNA reads as TGCGCCAGCAGCTCGGCGAGCGGGAGTGAGACCCAGTACTTC. This codes for CASSSASGSETQYF.

V usage is TRBV28 and J usage is TRBJ1-6; D might be TRBD1 (6 bases). The CDR3 has 12 residues. Trimming stripped 5 bases from V and 10 bases from J, with 9 bases between. Germline lookup yields CDR1 MDHEN and CDR2 SYDVKM. The CDR3 sequence: CASSRTASPLHF. The DNA of the CDR3 is TGTGCCAGCAGTCGGACAGCGTCACCCCTCCACTTT.

The V and J genes are TRBV29-1 and TRBJ2-1; D remains ambiguous. This CDR3 has 13 residues. The V gene lost 7 bases and the J gene lost 3 bases, with 13 bases spanning the gap. The germline V gene encodes CDR1 SQVTM and CDR2 ANQGSEA. The CDR3 reads CSERAIRYNEQFF. The CDR3 DNA is TGCAGCGAAAGAGCGATACGCTACAATGAGCAGTTCTTC.

The chain joins TRBV9 to TRBJ1-2; 10 bases line up with TRBD1. Trimming at V came to 3 bases and at J to 5 bases, leaving 1 base not matched to a gene. Germline CDR1 SGDLS, CDR2 YYNGEE. The CDR3 extends over 13 amino acids. CDR3 in DNA: TGTGCCAGCAGCGGACAGGGGGCATATGGCTACACCTTC. This translates into CASSGQGAYGYTF.

The chain carries TRBV9 and TRBJ2-5, with 10 bases that match TRBD2. This CDR3 is 16 amino acids long. V shed 0 bases and J 5 bases; nucleotides not matched to a gene: 7. Germline V lookup: CDR1 SGDLS, CDR2 YYNGEE. CDR3 nucleotides: TGTGCCAGCAGCGTAGGGACTAGCGGTAGTCGGGAGACCCAGTACTTC. As protein: CASSVGTSGSRETQYF.

This clone was seen only once. The rearrangement joins TRBV12-2 to TRBJ2-6; the tabulated D call, TRBD1, remains unverified against the DNA. TRBV12-2 is a documented pseudogene. The CDR3 runs 20 residues. This CDR3 reads CASRPPGPAGGLSGANVLTF. The CDR3, as DNA: TGTGCAAGTCGCCCCCCCGGCCCGGCAGGGGGCCTCTCTGGGGCCAACGTCCTGACTTTC.